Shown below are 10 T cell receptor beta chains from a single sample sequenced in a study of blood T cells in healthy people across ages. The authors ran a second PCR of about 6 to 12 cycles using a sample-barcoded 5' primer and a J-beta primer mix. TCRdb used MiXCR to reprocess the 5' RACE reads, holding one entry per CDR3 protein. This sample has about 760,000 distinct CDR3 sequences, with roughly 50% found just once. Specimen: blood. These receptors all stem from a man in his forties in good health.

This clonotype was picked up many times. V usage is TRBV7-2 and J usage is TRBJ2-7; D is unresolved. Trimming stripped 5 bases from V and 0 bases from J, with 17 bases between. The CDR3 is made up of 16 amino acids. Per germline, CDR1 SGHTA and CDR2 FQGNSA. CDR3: CASSRLQRQSSYEQYF. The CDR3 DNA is TGTGCCAGCAGCCGACTCCAGAGGCAGAGCTCCTACGAGCAGTACTTC.

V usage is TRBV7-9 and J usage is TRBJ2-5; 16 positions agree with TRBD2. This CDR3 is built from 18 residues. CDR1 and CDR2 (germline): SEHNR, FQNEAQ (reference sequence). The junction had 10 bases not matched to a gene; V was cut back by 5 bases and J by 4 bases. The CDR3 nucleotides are TGTGCCAGCAGCCCCGGGACTAGCGGGAGGGGAAGAGGAGAGACCCAGTACTTC. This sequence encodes CASSPGTSGRGRGETQYF.

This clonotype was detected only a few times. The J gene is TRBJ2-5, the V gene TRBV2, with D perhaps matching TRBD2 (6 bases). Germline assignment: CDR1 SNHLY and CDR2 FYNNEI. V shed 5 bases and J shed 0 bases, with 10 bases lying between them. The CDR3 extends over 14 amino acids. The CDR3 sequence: CASSRTINQETQYF. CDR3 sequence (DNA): TGTGCCAGCAGTCGGACTATAAACCAAGAGACCCAGTACTTC. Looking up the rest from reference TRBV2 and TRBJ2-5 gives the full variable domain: EPEVTQTPSHQVTQMGQEVILRCVPISNHLYFYWYRQILGQKVEFLVSFYNNEISEKSEIFDDQFSVERPDGSNFTLKIRSTKLEDSAMYFCASSRTINQETQYFGPGTRLLVL.

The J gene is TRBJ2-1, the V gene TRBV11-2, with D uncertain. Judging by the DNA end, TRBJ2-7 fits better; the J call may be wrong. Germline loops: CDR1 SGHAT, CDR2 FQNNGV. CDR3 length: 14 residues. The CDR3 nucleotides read TGTGCCAGCAGCTTAGTCGGCGCCTACAATGAGCAGTACTTC. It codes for CASSLVGAYNEQYF.

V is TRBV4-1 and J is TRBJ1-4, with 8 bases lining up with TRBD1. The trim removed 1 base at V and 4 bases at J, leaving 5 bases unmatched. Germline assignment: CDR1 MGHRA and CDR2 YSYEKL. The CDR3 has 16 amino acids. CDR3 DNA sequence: TGCGCCAGCAGCCAAGCCTCAGGGGGCGATAATGAAAAACTGTTTTTT. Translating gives CASSQASGGDNEKLFF.

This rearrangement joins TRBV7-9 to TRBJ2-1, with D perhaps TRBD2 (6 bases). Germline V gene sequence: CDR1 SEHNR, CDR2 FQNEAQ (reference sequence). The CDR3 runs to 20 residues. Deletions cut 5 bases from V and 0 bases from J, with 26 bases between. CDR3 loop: CASSPRAGTNPASSYNEQFF. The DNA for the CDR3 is TGTGCCAGCAGCCCCCGGGCGGGGACGAATCCAGCCAGCTCCTACAATGAGCAGTTCTTC.

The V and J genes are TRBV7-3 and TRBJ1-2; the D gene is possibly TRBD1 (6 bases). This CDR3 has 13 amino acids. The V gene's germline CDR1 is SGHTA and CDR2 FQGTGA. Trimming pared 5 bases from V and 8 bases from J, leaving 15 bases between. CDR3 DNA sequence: TGTGCCAGCAGCCCCGGGGAGGGGGTCGGCTACACCTTC. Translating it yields CASSPGEGVGYTF.

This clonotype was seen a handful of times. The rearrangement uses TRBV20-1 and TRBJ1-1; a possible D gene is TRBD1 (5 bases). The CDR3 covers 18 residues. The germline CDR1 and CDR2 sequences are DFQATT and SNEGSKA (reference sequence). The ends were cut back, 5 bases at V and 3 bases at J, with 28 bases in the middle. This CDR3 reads CSAAPTQGFSIHDTEAFF. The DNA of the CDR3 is TGCAGTGCTGCCCCAACCCAGGGATTTAGTATTCATGACACTGAAGCTTTCTTT.

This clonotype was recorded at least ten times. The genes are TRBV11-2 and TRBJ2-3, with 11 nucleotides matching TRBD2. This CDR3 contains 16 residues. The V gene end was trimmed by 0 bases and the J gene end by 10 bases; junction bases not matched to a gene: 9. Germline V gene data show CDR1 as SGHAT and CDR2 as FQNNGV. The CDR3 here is CASSLDNLAGGRAQYF. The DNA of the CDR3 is TGTGCCAGCAGCTTAGATAACCTAGCGGGGGGTCGTGCGCAGTATTTT.

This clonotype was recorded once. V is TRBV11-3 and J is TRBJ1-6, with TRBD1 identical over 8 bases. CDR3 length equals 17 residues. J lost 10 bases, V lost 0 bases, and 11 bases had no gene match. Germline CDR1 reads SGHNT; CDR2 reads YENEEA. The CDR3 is CASSLEGDRIRGSPLHF. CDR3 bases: TGTGCCAGCAGCTTAGAAGGGGACAGGATCCGTGGATCACCCCTCCACTTT.